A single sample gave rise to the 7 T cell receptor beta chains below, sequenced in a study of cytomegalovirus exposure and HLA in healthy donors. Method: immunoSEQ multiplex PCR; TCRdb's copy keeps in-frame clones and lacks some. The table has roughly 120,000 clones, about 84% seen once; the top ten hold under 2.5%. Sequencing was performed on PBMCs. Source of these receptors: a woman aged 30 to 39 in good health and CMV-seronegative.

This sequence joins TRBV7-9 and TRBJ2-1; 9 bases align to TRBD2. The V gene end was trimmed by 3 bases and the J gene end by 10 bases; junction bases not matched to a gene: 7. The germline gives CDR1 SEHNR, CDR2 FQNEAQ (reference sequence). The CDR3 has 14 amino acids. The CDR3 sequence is CASSLAGGSREQFF. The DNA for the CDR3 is TGTGCCAGCAGCTTGGCGGGGGGGTCCAGGGAGCAGTTCTTC.

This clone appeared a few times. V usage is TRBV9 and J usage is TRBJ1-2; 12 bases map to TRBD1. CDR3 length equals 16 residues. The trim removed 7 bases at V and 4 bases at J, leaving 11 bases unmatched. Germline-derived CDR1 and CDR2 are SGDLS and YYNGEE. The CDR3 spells CASGRDRGRSGYGYTF. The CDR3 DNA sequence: TGTGCCAGCGGCCGGGACAGGGGGCGCAGCGGCTATGGCTACACCTTC.

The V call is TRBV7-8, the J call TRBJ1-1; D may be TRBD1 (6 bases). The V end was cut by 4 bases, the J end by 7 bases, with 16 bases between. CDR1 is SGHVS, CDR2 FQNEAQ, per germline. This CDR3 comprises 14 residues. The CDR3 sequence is CASSYYRDIGEAFF. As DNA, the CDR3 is TGTGCCAGCAGCTATTACCGGGACATTGGTGAAGCTTTCTTT.

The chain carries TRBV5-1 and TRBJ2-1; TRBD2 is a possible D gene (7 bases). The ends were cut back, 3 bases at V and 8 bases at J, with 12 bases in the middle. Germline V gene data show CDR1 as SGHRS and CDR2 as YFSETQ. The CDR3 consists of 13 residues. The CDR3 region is CASSSGGGDEQFF. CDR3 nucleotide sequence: TGCGCCAGCAGCTCGGGGGGCGGGGATGAGCAGTTCTTC.

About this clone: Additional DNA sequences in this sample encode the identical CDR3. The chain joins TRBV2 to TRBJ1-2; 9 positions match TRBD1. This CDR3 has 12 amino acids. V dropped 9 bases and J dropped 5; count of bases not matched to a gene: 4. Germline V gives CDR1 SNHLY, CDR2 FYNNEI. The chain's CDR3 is CASATGGYGYTF. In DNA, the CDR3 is TGTGCCAGTGCGACAGGGGGGTATGGCTACACCTTC.

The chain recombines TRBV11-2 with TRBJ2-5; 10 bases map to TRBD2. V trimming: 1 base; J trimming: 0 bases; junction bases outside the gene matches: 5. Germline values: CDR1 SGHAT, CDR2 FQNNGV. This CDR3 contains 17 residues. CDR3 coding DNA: TGTGCCAGCAGCTTAGGGCAGCGGGGGGGGGACCAAGAGACCCAGTACTTC. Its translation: CASSLGQRGGDQETQYF.

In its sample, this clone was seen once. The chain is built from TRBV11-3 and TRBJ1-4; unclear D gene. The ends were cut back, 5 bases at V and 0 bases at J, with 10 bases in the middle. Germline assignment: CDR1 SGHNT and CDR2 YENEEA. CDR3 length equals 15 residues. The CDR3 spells CASSPSSPTNEKLFF. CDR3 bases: TGTGCCAGCAGCCCGAGCTCACCAACTAATGAAAAACTGTTTTTT.